These 18 T cell receptor beta chains share one sample of origin, sequenced in a study of blood T cell repertoires in COVID-19. The repertoire was sequenced with immunoSEQ multiplex PCR; TCRdb's copy has only in-frame clones and lacks some. The table shows about 87,000 clones, with 85% to 90% occurring only once. Input material: peripheral blood. The receptors derive from a man between 35 and 55 years old with acute or convalescent COVID-19.

The V gene is TRBV10-3, the J gene TRBJ2-7; possibly TRBD1 for D (5 bases). The CDR3 runs 15 residues. The V and J ends lost 8 bases and 5 bases respectively, with 22 bases between them. Germline V gene sequence: CDR1 ENHRY, CDR2 SYGVKD. The CDR3 region has the DNA TGTGCCATCGGCTCCCGTGACAGAGCTAGGGACGAGCAGTACTTC. As protein: CAIGSRDRARDEQYF.

This clone was seen a few times. The CDR3 nucleotides read TGCGCCAGCAGCTTGGAACTAGCGGGAGGTAGCGATGAGCAGTTCTTC. Translating gives CASSLELAGGSDEQFF. The chain combines TRBV5-1 with TRBJ2-1, with 12 bases identical to TRBD2. Germline CDR1 and CDR2: SGHRS and YFSETQ. With 0 bases clipped from V and 8 bases from J, the junction kept 6 bases outside the gene matches. The CDR3 is 16 residues long.

This chain connects TRBV5-6 to TRBJ2-5, with 7 bases identical to TRBD1. Unmatched junction bases numbered 11, after V lost 2 bases and J lost 4 bases. Germline lookup yields CDR1 SGHDT and CDR2 YYEEEE. This CDR3 is built from 16 residues. The CDR3 here is CASSFRQGPLRETQYF. The CDR3 bases are TGTGCCAGCAGCTTCCGACAGGGACCATTACGAGAGACCCAGTACTTC.

The V call is TRBV7-8, the J call TRBJ1-5, with 10 positions matching TRBD1. Germline assignment: CDR1 SGHVS and CDR2 FQNEAQ. V was pared by 5 bases and J by 1 base, with 5 bases of the junction left unmatched. This CDR3 is 16 amino acids long. CDR3: CASSARDRGSNQPQHF. CDR3 nucleotide sequence: TGTGCCAGCAGCGCCCGGGACAGGGGAAGCAATCAGCCCCAGCATTTT.

This rearrangement joins TRBV29-1 to TRBJ2-3; 10 bases match TRBD2. Germline CDR1 and CDR2: SQVTM and ANQGSEA. The CDR3 runs to 15 residues. V lost 4 bases and J lost 3; bases outside the gene matches: 7. CDR3 in DNA: TGCAGCGTTGGCCGAACTAGCGGGAAGACAGATACGCAGTATTTT. It codes for CSVGRTSGKTDTQYF.

The genes are TRBV6-4 and TRBJ2-3, with TRBD2 matching 8 bases. The length of the CDR3 is 15 residues. CDR1 is MRHNA and CDR2 is SNTAGT in the germline V gene. V dropped 6 bases and J dropped 3; count of bases not matched to a gene: 8. As DNA, the CDR3 is TGTGCCAGCAGCAGGGAGGGACTAGAGACAGATACGCAGTATTTT. This codes for CASSREGLETDTQYF.

The chain is built from TRBV5-6 and TRBJ2-2; 9 bases are a match to TRBD1. This CDR3 has 16 amino acids. Germline CDR1 is SGHDT and CDR2 is YYEEEE. Losses at the gene ends were 4 bases for V and 3 bases for J; bases not matched to a gene: 7. The CDR3, as DNA: TGTGCCAGCAGCCGTACAGGGGGCCAGGACACCGGGGAGCTGTTTTTT. Translated: CASSRTGGQDTGELFF.

The chain has TRBV28 and TRBJ2-7, with TRBD1 matching over 8 bases. Germline CDR1 MDHEN, CDR2 SYDVKM. This CDR3 region has 12 residues. Trimming at V came to 7 bases and at J to 7 bases, leaving 6 bases not matched to a gene. CDR3 amino acids: CASTDRVEEQYF. The CDR3 nucleotides are TGTGCCAGCACGGACAGGGTAGAGGAGCAGTACTTC.

This chain links TRBV30 with TRBJ1-1; D is perhaps TRBD1 (5 bases). Germline CDR1 and CDR2: GTSNPN and SVGIG (reference sequence). The CDR3 extends over 15 amino acids. The ends were cut back, 0 bases at V and 1 base at J, with 12 bases in the middle. The CDR3 sequence is CAWSVRGRTNTEAFF. DNA of the CDR3: TGTGCCTGGAGTGTACGGGGGAGGACGAACACTGAAGCTTTCTTT.

The genes are TRBV19 and TRBJ2-2; TRBD2 aligns across 9 bases. There are 16 residues in the CDR3. Per the germline V gene, CDR1 is LNHDA and CDR2 is SQIVND (reference sequence). J lost 5 bases, V lost 5 bases, and 9 bases had no gene match. CDR3 in DNA: TGTGCCAGTAGTGACCCCGGGACTAGCAAAACCGGGGAGCTGTTTTTT. Protein: CASSDPGTSKTGELFF.

This clone was detected ten times or more. The chain couples TRBV11-3 to TRBJ1-1, with unresolved D. CDR1 SGHNT and CDR2 YENEEA come from the germline V gene. V was shortened by 2 bases and J by 5 bases, with 9 bases between the two germline ends. CDR3 length: 13 amino acids. CDR3 DNA sequence: TGTGCCAGCAGCTTAAACCGAGGGACTGAAGCTTTCTTT. It codes for CASSLNRGTEAFF.

The chain couples TRBV4-3 to TRBJ1-2; 10 bases line up with TRBD1. CDR1 is LGHNA, CDR2 YSLEER, per germline. The CDR3 has 15 amino acids. V lost 1 base and J lost 4; bases outside the gene matches: 3. The CDR3 loop reads CASSQVGQGVYGYTF. DNA of the CDR3: TGCGCCAGCAGCCAAGTCGGACAGGGGGTCTATGGCTACACCTTC.

This clone was picked up one time. The chain combines TRBV4-3 with TRBJ2-7; a weak D match, TRBD1 (6 bases). The V end lost 1 base, the J end lost 4 bases, and 11 bases lay between the germline ends. The CDR3 runs to 14 residues. Germline V gene sequence: CDR1 LGHNA, CDR2 YSLEER. This CDR3 reads CASSQAGQGYEQYF. CDR3 sequence (DNA): TGCGCCAGCAGCCAAGCCGGCCAGGGGTACGAGCAGTACTTC.

The J gene is TRBJ1-4, the V gene TRBV7-2, with unresolved D. This CDR3 contains 15 residues. Germline V gene lookup returns CDR1 SGHTA and CDR2 FQGNSA. The germline V and J ends were trimmed by 5 bases and 1 base, with 11 bases remaining between them. The CDR3 sequence: CASSHPGVTNEKLFF. In nucleotides, the CDR3 is TGTGCCAGCAGCCACCCCGGGGTAACTAATGAAAAACTGTTTTTT.

This chain connects TRBV6-5 to TRBJ1-2; D remains ambiguous. Germline-derived CDR1 and CDR2 are MNHEY and SVGAGI. This CDR3 has 15 amino acids. With 6 bases removed from V and 4 bases from J, the gap between germline ends came to 18 bases. The CDR3 region is CASSLYPTVTYGYTF. The CDR3 DNA reads as TGTGCCAGCAGCCTTTACCCAACAGTAACCTATGGCTACACCTTC.

CDR3 protein: CASSLVSAGGGGYTF. In DNA form, the CDR3 reads TGCGCCAGCAGCTTGGTTTCCGCAGGGGGAGGAGGCTACACCTTC. V usage is TRBV5-1 and J usage is TRBJ1-2, with 7 nucleotides matching TRBD1. CDR1 and CDR2 (germline): SGHRS, YFSETQ. With 0 bases clipped from V and 8 bases from J, the junction kept 10 bases outside the gene matches. The CDR3 spans 15 residues.

CDR3 in amino acids: CATSEGQGAGYGYTF. The CDR3 DNA is TGTGCCACCAGTGAGGGCCAGGGGGCCGGCTATGGCTACACCTTC. The chain uses TRBV24-1 and TRBJ1-2, with 8 nucleotides matching TRBD1. The J segment lost 4 bases and the V segment lost 4 bases, leaving 7 bases of the junction unmatched. The germline V gene encodes CDR1 KGHDR and CDR2 SFDVKD. The CDR3 runs to 15 residues.

The table lists this clone with a few counts. This sequence joins TRBV7-8 and TRBJ1-5; possible D gene TRBD1, 6 bases. Trimming removed 5 bases at V and 8 bases at J, with 16 bases between. The CDR3 totals 14 residues. Germline V gene data show CDR1 as SGHVS and CDR2 as FQNEAQ. DNA for the CDR3: TGTGCCAGCAGCCGAGGGGTCAGGGGTGAGCCCCAGCATTTT. Translation gives CASSRGVRGEPQHF.